These T cell receptor beta chains were read from a single sample in a study of cytomegalovirus exposure and HLA in healthy donors. Assay: immunoSEQ multiplex PCR; the TCRdb copy retains only in-frame clones and omits some. The table shows 150,000 to 180,000 clones, with 85% occurring only once. The material sequenced was PBMCs. These receptor sequences come from a woman aged 18 to 35 in good health and CMV-seronegative. CDR3s include the opening cysteine and the closing phenylalanine or tryptophan.

cdr3_aa: CASSKRGEQYF
j_call: TRBJ2-7
cdr3_length: 11
v_call: TRBV6-5

cdr3_aa: CSVEEGQKPYEQYF
j_call: TRBJ2-7
cdr3_length: 14
v_call: TRBV29-1

cdr3_aa: CSSSSKAGTQSYEQYF
j_call: TRBJ2-7
cdr3_length: 16
v_call: TRBV7-9

cdr3_aa: CASSPRKGAYTDTQYF
j_call: TRBJ2-3
cdr3_length: 16
v_call: TRBV28

cdr3_aa: CASRHSDLSGYEQYF
j_call: TRBJ2-7
cdr3_length: 15
v_call: TRBV28

cdr3_aa: CASSSRLAASTDTQYF
j_call: TRBJ2-3
cdr3_length: 16
v_call: TRBV5-4

cdr3_aa: CASSAGGSLSNTEAFF
j_call: TRBJ1-1
cdr3_length: 16
v_call: TRBV5-4

cdr3_aa: CASSEGEPQHF
j_call: TRBJ1-5
cdr3_length: 11
v_call: TRBV2

cdr3_aa: CASSYQGRGGNQPQHF
j_call: TRBJ1-5
cdr3_length: 16
v_call: TRBV6-6

cdr3_aa: CASRAGSGANVLTF
j_call: TRBJ2-6
cdr3_length: 14
v_call: TRBV5-1

cdr3_aa: CASSQVGVNTEAFF
j_call: TRBJ1-1
cdr3_length: 14
v_call: TRBV4-1

cdr3_aa: CASSVGGGGADEQFF
j_call: TRBJ2-1
cdr3_length: 15
v_call: TRBV10-1

cdr3_aa: CASSGMGGTDTQYF
j_call: TRBJ2-3
cdr3_length: 14
v_call: TRBV19

cdr3_aa: CASSSRPGTAEAFF
j_call: TRBJ1-1
cdr3_length: 14
v_call: TRBV7-2

cdr3_aa: CAWSPEGPGEQYF
j_call: TRBJ2-7
cdr3_length: 13
v_call: TRBV30

cdr3_aa: CASVSEAEQYF
j_call: TRBJ2-7
cdr3_length: 11
v_call: TRBV7-9

cdr3_aa: CASSVEGRERSTQYF
j_call: TRBJ2-3
cdr3_length: 15
v_call: TRBV9

cdr3_aa: CASSLSAGWGTNEKLFF
j_call: TRBJ1-4
cdr3_length: 17
v_call: TRBV28

cdr3_aa: CASSLYNNEKLFF
j_call: TRBJ1-4
cdr3_length: 13
v_call: TRBV27

cdr3_aa: CASSLVASEPHNEQFF
j_call: TRBJ2-1
cdr3_length: 16
v_call: TRBV5-1

cdr3_aa: CASSLNLGVVYNEQFF
j_call: TRBJ2-1
cdr3_length: 16
v_call: TRBV18

cdr3_aa: CASSQVMGGLTHGYTF
j_call: TRBJ1-2
cdr3_length: 16
v_call: TRBV14

cdr3_aa: CASSLLPAGGFRRQEQFF
j_call: TRBJ2-1
cdr3_length: 18
v_call: TRBV27

cdr3_aa: CASSAKGQFLSGANVLTF
j_call: TRBJ2-6
cdr3_length: 18
v_call: TRBV9

cdr3_aa: CASSFGGFNTDTQYF
j_call: TRBJ2-3
cdr3_length: 15
v_call: TRBV14

cdr3_aa: CASRIAGGLYQETQYF
j_call: TRBJ2-5
cdr3_length: 16
v_call: TRBV7-8

cdr3_aa: CASSLGRGQGSYEQYF
j_call: TRBJ2-7
cdr3_length: 16
v_call: TRBV11-2

cdr3_aa: CASSPWAGESETQYF
j_call: TRBJ2-5
cdr3_length: 15
v_call: TRBV4-1

cdr3_aa: CASTSSRGRGETQYF
j_call: TRBJ2-5
cdr3_length: 15
v_call: TRBV28

cdr3_aa: CASRGTAKQYF
j_call: TRBJ2-7
cdr3_length: 11
v_call: TRBV2

cdr3_aa: CASSRTLGNTIYF
j_call: TRBJ1-3
cdr3_length: 13
v_call: TRBV27

cdr3_aa: CASSPPGRGVVEQYF
j_call: TRBJ2-7
cdr3_length: 15
v_call: TRBV27

cdr3_aa: CASSPDRDRGYEQYF
j_call: -
cdr3_length: 15
v_call: TRBV6-5

cdr3_aa: CASRGGDRETEAFF
j_call: TRBJ1-1
cdr3_length: 14
v_call: TRBV9

cdr3_aa: CASSHGTSGETQYF
j_call: TRBJ2-5
cdr3_length: 14
v_call: TRBV11-2

cdr3_aa: CASSQEFRKAQGRACNYTF
j_call: TRBJ1-2
cdr3_length: 19
v_call: TRBV14

cdr3_aa: CAWSVPGSYGYTF
j_call: TRBJ1-2
cdr3_length: 13
v_call: TRBV30

cdr3_aa: CASSVRAGGFYEQYF
j_call: TRBJ2-7
cdr3_length: 15
v_call: TRBV9

cdr3_aa: CASSLTPGTGINEQFF
j_call: TRBJ2-1
cdr3_length: 16
v_call: TRBV5-1

cdr3_aa: CASSSSGEPTGYGYTF
j_call: TRBJ1-2
cdr3_length: 16
v_call: TRBV28

cdr3_aa: CASSLGQGSGTQYF
j_call: TRBJ2-5
cdr3_length: 14
v_call: TRBV5-1

cdr3_aa: CASSQTGNYGYTF
j_call: TRBJ1-2
cdr3_length: 13
v_call: TRBV2

cdr3_aa: CASSSISYEQYF
j_call: -
cdr3_length: 12
v_call: TRBV11-2

cdr3_aa: CASREGTGDHYEQYF
j_call: TRBJ2-7
cdr3_length: 15
v_call: TRBV5-1